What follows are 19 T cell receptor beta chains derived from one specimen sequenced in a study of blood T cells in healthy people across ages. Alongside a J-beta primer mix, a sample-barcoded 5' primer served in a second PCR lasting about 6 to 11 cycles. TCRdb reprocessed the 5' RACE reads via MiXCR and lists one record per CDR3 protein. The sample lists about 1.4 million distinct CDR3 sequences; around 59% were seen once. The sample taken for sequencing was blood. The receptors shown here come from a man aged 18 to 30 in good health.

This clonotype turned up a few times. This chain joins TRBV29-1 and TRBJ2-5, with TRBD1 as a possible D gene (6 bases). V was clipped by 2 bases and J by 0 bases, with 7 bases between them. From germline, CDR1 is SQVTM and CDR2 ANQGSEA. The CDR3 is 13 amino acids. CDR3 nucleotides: TGCAGCGTTGAAACAGGGTACCAAGAGACCCAGTACTTC. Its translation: CSVETGYQETQYF.

The CDR3 loop is CASSAQGGGYGYTF. The DNA of the CDR3 is TGTGCCAGCAGTGCCCAGGGAGGCGGCTATGGCTACACCTTC. The chain uses TRBV2 and TRBJ1-2; D may be TRBD1 (5 bases). Trimming took 4 bases from V and 4 from J, leaving 13 bases between them. CDR1 and CDR2 from the germline V gene are SNHLY and FYNNEI. The CDR3 contains 14 residues.

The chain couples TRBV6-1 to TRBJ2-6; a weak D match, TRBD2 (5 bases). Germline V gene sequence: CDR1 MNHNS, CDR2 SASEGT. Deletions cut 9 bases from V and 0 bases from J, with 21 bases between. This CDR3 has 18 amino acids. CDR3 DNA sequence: TGTGCCAGACCGTCTGCGGAGGAGAACTCCTCTGGGGCCAACGTCCTGACTTTC. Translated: CARPSAEENSSGANVLTF.

This CDR3 is CASSWDVNYGYTF. The DNA for the CDR3 is TGTGCCAGCAGCTGGGACGTCAACTATGGCTACACCTTC. The chain recombines TRBV27 with TRBJ1-2; D possibly corresponds to TRBD1 (5 bases). The V gene's germline CDR1 is MNHEY and CDR2 SMNVEV (reference sequence). The CDR3 is made up of 13 amino acids. Trimming pared 6 bases from V and 2 bases from J, leaving 10 bases between.

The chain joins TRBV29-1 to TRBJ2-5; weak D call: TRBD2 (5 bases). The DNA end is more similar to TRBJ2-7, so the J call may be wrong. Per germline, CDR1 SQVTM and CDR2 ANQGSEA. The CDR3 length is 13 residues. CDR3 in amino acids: CSVERTEGREQYF. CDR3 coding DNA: TGCAGCGTTGAGCGTACAGAGGGTCGCGAGCAGTACTTC.

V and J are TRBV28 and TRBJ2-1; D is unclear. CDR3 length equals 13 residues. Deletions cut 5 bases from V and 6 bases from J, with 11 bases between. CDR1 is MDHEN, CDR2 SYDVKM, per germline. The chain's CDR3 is CASSAPSLNEQFF. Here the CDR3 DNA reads TGTGCCAGCAGTGCCCCTAGTCTCAATGAGCAGTTCTTC.

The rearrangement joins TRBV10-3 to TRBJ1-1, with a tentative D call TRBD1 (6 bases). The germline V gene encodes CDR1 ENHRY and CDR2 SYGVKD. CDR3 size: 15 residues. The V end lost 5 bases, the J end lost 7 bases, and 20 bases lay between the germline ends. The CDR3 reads CAISKAGTSRVEAFF. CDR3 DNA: TGTGCCATCAGTAAGGCCGGGACATCTAGGGTTGAAGCTTTCTTT.

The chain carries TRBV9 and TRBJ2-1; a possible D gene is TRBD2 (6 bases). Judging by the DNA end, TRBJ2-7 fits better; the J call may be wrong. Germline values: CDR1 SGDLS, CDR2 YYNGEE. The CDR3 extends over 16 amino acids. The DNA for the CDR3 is TGTGCCAGCAGCGTAGGAGGTAGCGGATGGTACAATGAGCAGTACTTC. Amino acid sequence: CASSVGGSGWYNEQYF.

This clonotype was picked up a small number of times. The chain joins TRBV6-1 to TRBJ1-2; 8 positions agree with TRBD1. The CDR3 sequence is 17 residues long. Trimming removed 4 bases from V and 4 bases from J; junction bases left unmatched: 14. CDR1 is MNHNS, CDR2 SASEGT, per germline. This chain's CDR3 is CASSGRQGTSAVYGYTF. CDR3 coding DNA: TGTGCCAGCAGTGGACGACAGGGGACTAGTGCTGTCTATGGCTACACCTTC.

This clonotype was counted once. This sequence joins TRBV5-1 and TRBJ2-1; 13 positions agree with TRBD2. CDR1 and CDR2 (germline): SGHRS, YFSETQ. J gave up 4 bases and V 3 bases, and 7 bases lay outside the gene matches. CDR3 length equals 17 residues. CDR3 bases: TGCGCCAGCAGCTCCCCAAGACTAGCGGGGGGATACAATGAGCAGTTCTTC. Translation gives CASSSPRLAGGYNEQFF. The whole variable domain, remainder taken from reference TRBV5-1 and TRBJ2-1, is KAGVTQTPRYLIKTRGQQVTLSCSPISGHRSVSWYQQTPGQGLQFLFEYFSETQRNKGNFPGRFSGRQFSNSRSEMNVSTLELGDSALYLCASSSPRLAGGYNEQFFGPGTRLTVL.

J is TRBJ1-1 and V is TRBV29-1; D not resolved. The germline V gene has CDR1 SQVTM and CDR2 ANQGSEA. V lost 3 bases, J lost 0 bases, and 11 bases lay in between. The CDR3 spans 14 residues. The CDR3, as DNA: TGCAGCGTTGAGGGCACGATGATGAACACTGAAGCTTTCTTT. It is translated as CSVEGTMMNTEAFF.

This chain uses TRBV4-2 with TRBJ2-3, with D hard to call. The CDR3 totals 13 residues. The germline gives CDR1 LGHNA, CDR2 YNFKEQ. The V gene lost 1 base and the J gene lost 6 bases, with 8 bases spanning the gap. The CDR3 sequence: CASSQGPEDTQYF. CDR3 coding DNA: TGTGCCAGCAGCCAAGGGCCAGAGGATACGCAGTATTTT.

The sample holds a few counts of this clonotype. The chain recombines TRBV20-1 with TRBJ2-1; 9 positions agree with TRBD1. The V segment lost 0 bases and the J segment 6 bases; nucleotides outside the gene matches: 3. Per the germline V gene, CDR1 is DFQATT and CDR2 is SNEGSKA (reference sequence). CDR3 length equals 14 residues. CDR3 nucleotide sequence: TGCAGTGCTAGAGATACGGGACAGGGCAATGAGCAGTTCTTC. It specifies CSARDTGQGNEQFF.

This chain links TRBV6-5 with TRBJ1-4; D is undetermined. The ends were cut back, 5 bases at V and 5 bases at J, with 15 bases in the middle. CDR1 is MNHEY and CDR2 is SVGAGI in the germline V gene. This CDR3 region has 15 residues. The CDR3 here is CASSPLQIQNEKLFF. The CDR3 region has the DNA TGTGCCAGCAGTCCATTACAAATCCAGAATGAAAAACTGTTTTTT.

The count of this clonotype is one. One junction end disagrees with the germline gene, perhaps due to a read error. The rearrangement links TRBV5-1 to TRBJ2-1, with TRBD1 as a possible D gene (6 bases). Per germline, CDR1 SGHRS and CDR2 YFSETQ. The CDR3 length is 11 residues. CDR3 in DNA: TGCGCCGGCAGCTTGGACAGCCAGCGGTTCTTC. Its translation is CAGSLDSQRFF.

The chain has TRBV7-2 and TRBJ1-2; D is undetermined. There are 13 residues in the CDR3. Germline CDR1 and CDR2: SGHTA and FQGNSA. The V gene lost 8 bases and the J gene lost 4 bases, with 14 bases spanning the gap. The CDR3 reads CASRPAGGYGYTF. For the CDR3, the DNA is TGTGCCAGCCGCCCAGCTGGAGGCTATGGCTACACCTTC.

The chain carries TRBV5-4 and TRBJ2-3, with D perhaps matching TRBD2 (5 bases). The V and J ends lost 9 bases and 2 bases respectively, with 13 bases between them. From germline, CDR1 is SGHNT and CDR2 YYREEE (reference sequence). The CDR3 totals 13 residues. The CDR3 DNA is TGTGCCACCACGACTAAGCTCACAGATACGCAGTATTTT. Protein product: CATTTKLTDTQYF. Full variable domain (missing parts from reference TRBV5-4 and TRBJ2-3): ETGVTQSPTHLIKTRGQQVTLRCSSQSGHNTVSWYQQALGQGPQFIFQYYREEENGRGNFPPRFSGLQFPNYSSELNVNALELDDSALYLCATTTKLTDTQYFGPGTRLTVL.

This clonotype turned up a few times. Here the CDR3 DNA reads TGCAGTGCTAGCCGGATGAACACTGAAGCTTTCTTT. It specifies CSASRMNTEAFF. V gene TRBV20-1 combines with J gene TRBJ1-1; D gene unclear. With 3 bases removed from V and 0 bases from J, the gap between germline ends came to 5 bases. From germline, CDR1 is DFQATT and CDR2 SNEGSKA (reference sequence). The CDR3 covers 12 residues.

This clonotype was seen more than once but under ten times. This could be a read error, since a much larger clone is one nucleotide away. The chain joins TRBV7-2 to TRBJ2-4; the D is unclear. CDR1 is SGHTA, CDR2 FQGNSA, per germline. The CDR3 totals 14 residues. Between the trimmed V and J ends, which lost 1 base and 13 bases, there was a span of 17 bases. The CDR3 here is CASSLGSSYNEQYF. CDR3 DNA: TGTGCCAGCAGCTTAGGTAGCTCCTACAATGAGCAGTACTTC.